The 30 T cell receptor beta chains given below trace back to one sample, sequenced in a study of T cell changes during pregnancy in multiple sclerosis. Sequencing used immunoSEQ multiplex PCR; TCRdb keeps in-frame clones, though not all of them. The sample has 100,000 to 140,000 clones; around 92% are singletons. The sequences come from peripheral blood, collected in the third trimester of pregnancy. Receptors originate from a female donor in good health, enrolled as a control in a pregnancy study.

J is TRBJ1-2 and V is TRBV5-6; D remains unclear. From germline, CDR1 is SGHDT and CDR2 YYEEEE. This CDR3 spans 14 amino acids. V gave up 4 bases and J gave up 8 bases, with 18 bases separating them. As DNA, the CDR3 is TGTGCCAGCAGCGAGGCCTCATTCCTCGGCGGCTACACCTTC. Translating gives CASSEASFLGGYTF.

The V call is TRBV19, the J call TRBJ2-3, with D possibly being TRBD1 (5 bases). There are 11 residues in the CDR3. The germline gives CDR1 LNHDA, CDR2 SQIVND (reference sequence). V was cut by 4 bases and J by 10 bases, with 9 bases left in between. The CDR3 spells CASSTGSSQYF. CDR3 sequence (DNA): TGTGCCAGTAGTACAGGGTCGTCGCAGTATTTT.

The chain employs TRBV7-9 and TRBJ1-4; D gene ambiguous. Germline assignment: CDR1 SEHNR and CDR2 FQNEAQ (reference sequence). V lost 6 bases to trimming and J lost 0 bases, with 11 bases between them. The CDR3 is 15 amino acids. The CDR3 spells CASSQSTPTNEKLFF. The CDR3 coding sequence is TGTGCCAGCAGTCAATCAACACCAACTAATGAAAAACTGTTTTTT.

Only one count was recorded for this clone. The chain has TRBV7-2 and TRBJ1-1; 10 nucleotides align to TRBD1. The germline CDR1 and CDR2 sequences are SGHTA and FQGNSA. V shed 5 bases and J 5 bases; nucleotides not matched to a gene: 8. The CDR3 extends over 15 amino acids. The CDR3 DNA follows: TGTGCCAGCAGCCCCGGACAGGGGGTATGGACTGAAGCTTTCTTT. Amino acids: CASSPGQGVWTEAFF.

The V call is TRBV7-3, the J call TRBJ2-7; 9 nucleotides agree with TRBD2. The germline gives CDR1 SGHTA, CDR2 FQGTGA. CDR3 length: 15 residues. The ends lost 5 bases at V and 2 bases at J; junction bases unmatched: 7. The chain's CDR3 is CASSPTAGGPYEQYF. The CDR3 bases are TGTGCCAGCAGCCCCACAGCGGGGGGTCCCTACGAGCAGTACTTC.

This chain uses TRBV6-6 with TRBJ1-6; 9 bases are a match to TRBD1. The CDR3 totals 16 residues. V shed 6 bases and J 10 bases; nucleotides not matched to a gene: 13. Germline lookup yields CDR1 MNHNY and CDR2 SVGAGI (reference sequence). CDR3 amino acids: CASRPQPGQGESPLHF. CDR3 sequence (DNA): TGTGCCAGCAGACCCCAGCCGGGACAGGGTGAATCACCCCTCCACTTT.

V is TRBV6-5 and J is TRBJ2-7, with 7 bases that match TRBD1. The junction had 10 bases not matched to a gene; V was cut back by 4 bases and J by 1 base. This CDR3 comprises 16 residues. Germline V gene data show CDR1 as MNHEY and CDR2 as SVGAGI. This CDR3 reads CASSSRTGAESYEQYF. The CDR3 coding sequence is TGTGCCAGCAGTTCCCGAACAGGGGCGGAGTCCTACGAGCAGTACTTC.

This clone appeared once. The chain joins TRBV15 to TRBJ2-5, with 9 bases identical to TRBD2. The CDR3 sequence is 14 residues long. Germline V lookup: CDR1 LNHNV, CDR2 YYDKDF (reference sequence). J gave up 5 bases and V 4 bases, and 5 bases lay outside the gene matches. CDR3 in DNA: TGTGCCACCAGCACTGGGACTAGCAAGGAGACCCAGTACTTC. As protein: CATSTGTSKETQYF.

The CDR3: CASSPLAGGSTGELFF. The CDR3 bases are TGTGCCAGCAGTCCACTAGCGGGGGGCTCCACCGGGGAGCTGTTTTTT. V usage is TRBV11-3 and J usage is TRBJ2-2; 12 bases line up with TRBD2. Germline CDR1 SGHNT, CDR2 YENEEA. Trimming cost V 6 bases and J 4 bases; bases outside gene matches: 6. CDR3 size: 16 residues.

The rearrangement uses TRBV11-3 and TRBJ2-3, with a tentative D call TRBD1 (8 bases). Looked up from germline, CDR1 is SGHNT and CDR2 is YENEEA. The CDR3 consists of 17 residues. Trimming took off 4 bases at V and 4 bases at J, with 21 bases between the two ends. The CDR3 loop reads CASSWAPTGAGADTQYF. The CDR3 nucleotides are TGTGCCAGCAGCTGGGCCCCGACAGGGGCGGGGGCAGATACGCAGTATTTT. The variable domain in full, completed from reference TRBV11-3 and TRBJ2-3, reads EAGVVQSPRYKIIEKKQPVAFWCNPISGHNTLYWYLQNLGQGPELLIRYENEEAVDDSQLPKDRFSAERLKGVDSTLKIQPAELGDSAVYLCASSWAPTGAGADTQYFGPGTRLTVL.

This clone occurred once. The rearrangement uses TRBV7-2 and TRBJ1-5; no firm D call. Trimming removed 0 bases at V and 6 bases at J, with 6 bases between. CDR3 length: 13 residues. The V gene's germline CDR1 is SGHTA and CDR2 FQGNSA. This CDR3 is CASSLAAGQPQHF. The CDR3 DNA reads TGTGCCAGCAGCTTAGCGGCGGGTCAGCCCCAGCATTTT.

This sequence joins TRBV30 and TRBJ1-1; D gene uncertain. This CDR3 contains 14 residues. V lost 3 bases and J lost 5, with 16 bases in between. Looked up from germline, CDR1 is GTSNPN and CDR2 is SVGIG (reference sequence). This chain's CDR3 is CAWSALLPGTEAFF. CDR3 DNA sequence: TGTGCCTGGAGCGCGCTTCTACCGGGGACTGAAGCTTTCTTT.

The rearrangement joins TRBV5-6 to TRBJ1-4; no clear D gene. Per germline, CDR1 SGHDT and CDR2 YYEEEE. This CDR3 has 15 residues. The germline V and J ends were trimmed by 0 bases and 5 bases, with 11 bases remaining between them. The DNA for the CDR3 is TGTGCCAGCAGCTTGGTTCGGGGTAGAAATGAAAAACTGTTTTTT. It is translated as CASSLVRGRNEKLFF.

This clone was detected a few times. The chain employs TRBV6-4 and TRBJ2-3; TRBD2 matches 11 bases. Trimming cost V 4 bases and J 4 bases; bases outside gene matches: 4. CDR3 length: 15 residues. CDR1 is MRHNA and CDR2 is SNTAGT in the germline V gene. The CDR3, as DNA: TGTGCCAGCAGTGTTAGCGGGGGGGCCTCAGATACGCAGTATTTT. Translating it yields CASSVSGGASDTQYF.

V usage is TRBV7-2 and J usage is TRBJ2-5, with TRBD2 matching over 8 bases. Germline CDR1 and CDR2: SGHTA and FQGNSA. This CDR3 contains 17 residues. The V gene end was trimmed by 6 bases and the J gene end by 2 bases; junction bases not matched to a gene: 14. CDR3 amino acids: CASRRGGGSGAQETQYF. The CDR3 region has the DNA TGTGCCAGCAGACGGGGGGGTGGTAGCGGGGCACAAGAGACCCAGTACTTC.

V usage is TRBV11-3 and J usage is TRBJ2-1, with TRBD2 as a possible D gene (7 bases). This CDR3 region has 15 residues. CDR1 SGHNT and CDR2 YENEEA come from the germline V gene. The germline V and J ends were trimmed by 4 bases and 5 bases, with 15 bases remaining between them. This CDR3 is CASSSFGGADNEQFF. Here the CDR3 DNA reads TGTGCCAGCAGCTCTTTTGGGGGGGCGGACAATGAGCAGTTCTTC.

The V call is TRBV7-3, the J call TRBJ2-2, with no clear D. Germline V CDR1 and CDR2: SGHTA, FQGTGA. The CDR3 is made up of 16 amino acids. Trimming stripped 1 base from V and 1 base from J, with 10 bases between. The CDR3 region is CASSLRSLVNTGELFF. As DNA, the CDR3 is TGTGCCAGCAGCTTAAGGAGTTTGGTGAACACCGGGGAGCTGTTTTTT.

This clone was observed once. The CDR3 is CASSLQARTSGGSYEQYF. CDR3 sequence (DNA): TGCGCCAGCAGCCTTCAGGCCCGGACTAGCGGGGGGTCCTACGAGCAGTACTTC. V usage is TRBV4-1 and J usage is TRBJ2-7; 14 bases line up with TRBD2. V dropped 4 bases and J dropped 1; count of bases not matched to a gene: 9. The CDR3 sequence is 18 residues long. Germline V gene lookup returns CDR1 MGHRA and CDR2 YSYEKL.

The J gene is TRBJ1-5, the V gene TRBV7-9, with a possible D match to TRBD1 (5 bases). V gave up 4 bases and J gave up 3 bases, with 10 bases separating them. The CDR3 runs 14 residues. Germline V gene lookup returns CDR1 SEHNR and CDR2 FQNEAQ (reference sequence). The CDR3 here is CASSSTGYNQPQHF. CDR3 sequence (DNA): TGTGCCAGCAGCTCCACAGGCTACAATCAGCCCCAGCATTTT.

CDR3 loop: CASRGGPVGELFF. CDR3 DNA: TGTGCCAGCAGGGGGGGGCCCGTCGGGGAGCTGTTTTTT. V and J are TRBV2 and TRBJ2-2; perhaps TRBD2 as D (7 bases). The CDR3 is 13 residues long. Germline V gene sequence: CDR1 SNHLY, CDR2 FYNNEI. V gave up 6 bases and J gave up 7 bases, with 12 bases separating them.

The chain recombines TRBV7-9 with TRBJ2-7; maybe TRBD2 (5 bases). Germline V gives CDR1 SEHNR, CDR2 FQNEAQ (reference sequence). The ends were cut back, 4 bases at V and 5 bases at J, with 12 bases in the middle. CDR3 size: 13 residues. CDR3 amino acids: CASSSRTRDEQYF. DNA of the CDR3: TGTGCCAGCAGCTCTCGGACGCGGGACGAGCAGTACTTC.

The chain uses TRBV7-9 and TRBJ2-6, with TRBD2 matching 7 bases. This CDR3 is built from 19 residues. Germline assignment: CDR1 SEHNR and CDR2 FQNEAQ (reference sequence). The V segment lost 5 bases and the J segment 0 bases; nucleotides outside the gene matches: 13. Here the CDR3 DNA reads TGTGCCAGCAGCCCCCGGGGAGGGGCCCCTGGCTCTGGGGCCAACGTCCTGACTTTC. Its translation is CASSPRGGAPGSGANVLTF.

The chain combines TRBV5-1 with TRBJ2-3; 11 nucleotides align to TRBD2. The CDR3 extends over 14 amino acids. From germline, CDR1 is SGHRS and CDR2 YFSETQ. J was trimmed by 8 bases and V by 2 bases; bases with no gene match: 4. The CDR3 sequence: CASSFSLAGGTQYF. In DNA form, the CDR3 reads TGCGCCAGCAGCTTTTCGCTAGCGGGGGGTACGCAGTATTTT.

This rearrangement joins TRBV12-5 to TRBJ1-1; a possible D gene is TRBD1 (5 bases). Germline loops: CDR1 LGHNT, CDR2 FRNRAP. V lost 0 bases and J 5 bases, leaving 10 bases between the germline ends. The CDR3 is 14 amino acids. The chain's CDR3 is CASGLVRRGTEAFF. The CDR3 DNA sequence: TGTGCTAGTGGTTTGGTAAGGCGGGGGACTGAAGCTTTCTTT.

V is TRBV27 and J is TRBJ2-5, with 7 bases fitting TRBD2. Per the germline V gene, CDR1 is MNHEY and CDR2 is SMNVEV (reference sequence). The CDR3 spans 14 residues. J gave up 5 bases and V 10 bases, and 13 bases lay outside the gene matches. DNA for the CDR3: TGTGCCACCGGGAGGATAGGTTCCGGTGAGACCCAGTACTTC. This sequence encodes CATGRIGSGETQYF.

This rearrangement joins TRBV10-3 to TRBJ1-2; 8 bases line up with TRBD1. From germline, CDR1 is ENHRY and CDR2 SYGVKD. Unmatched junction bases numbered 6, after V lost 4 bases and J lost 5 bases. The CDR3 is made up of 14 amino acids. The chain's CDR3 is CAISGGTGAYGYTF. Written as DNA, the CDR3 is TGTGCCATCAGTGGAGGGACAGGCGCGTATGGCTACACCTTC.

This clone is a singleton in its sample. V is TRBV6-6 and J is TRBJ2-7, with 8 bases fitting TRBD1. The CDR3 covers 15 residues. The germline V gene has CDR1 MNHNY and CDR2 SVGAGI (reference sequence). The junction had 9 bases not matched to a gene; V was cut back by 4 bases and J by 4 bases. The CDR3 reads CASSSDRVSSYEQYF. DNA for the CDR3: TGTGCCAGCAGTTCGGACAGGGTGTCATCATACGAGCAGTACTTC.

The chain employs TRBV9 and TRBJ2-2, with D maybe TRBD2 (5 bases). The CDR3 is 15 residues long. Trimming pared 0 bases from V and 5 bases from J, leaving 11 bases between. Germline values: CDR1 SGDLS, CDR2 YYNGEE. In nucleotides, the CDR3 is TGTGCCAGCAGCGTAGACCCGGGGATGACCGGGGAGCTGTTTTTT. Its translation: CASSVDPGMTGELFF.

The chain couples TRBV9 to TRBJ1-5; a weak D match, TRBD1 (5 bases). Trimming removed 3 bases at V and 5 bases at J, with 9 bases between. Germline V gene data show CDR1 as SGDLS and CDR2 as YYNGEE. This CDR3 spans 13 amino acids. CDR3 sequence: CASSADSYQPQHF. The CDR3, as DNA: TGTGCCAGCAGCGCAGACAGTTATCAGCCCCAGCATTTT.

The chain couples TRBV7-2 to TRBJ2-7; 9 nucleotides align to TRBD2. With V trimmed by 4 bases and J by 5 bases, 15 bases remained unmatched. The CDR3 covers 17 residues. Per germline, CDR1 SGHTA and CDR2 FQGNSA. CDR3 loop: CASSSPNSGGLIHEQYF. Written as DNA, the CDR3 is TGTGCCAGCAGCTCCCCTAATAGCGGGGGTCTTATCCACGAGCAGTACTTC.